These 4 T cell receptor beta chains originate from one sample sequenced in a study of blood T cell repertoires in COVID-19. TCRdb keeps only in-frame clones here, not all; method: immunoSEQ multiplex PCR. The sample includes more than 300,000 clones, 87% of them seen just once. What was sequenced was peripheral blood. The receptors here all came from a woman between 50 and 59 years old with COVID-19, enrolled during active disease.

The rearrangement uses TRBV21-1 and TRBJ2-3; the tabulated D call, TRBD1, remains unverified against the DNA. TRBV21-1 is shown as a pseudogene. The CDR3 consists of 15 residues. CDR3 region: CASSKLQGVADTQYF. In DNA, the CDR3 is TGTGCCAGCAGCAAATTACAGGGGGTTGCAGATACGCAGTATTTT.

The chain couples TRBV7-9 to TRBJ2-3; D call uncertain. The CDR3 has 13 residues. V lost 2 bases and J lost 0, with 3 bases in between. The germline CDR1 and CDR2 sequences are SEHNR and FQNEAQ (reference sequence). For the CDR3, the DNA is TGTGCCAGCAGCTTATATAGCACAGATACGCAGTATTTT. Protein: CASSLYSTDTQYF. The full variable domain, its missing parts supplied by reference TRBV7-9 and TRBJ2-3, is DTGVSQNPRHKITKRGQNVTFRCDPISEHNRLYWYRQTLGQGPEFLTYFQNEAQLEKSRLLSDRFSAERPKGSFSTLEIQRTEQGDSAMYLCASSLYSTDTQYFGPGTRLTVL.

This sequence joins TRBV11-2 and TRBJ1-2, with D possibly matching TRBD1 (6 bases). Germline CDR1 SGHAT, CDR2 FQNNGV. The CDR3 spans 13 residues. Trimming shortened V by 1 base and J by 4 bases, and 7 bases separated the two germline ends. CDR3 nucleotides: TGTGCCAGCAGCTTAGGGGACATCTATGGCTACACCTTC. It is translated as CASSLGDIYGYTF.

CDR3 sequence reads: CASSLGQLAKNIQYF. The DNA of the CDR3 is TGTGCCAGCAGCTTAGGACAACTAGCCAAAAACATTCAGTACTTC. V and J are TRBV5-8 and TRBJ2-4; TRBD1 might be the D (5 bases). This CDR3 is built from 15 residues. V gave up 2 bases and J gave up 0 bases, with 9 bases separating them. Germline CDR1 SGHTS, CDR2 YDEGEE.